The rows below give T cell receptor beta chains drawn from one sample of a study of T-cell reconstitution after alpha-beta-depleted transplantation in children. TCRdb itself ran the PCR reads through MiXCR, one entry per CDR3 protein. The sample records just over 950,000 distinct CDR3 sequences, around 30% being singletons. Sequenced material: PBMCs, mostly from graft donor cells, taken 360 days after TCRalphabeta/CD19-depleted stem cell transplant. All receptors derive from a boy under two years old who had a stem cell transplant for SCID, so the T cells may come from the graft donor. CDR3s include the opening cysteine and the closing phenylalanine or tryptophan. The D gene is left open where the match is weak. Size is stated for part of the rows, as once, few or many counts, or as a class when the clone is expanded.

clone size | J gene | D gene | V gene | CDR3 DNA | CDR3 protein
- | TRBJ2-3 | - | TRBV6-2/TRBV6-3 | TGTGCCAGCAGTTACTCGCCGGCGGATACGCAGTATTTT | CASSYSPADTQYF
few | TRBJ1-5 | - | TRBV20-1 | TGCAGTGCTATTTGGTGTATTCATCAGCCCCAGCATTTT | CSAIWCIHQPQHF
few | TRBJ2-7 | - | TRBV10-3 | TGTGCCATCAGTGAGAGGGACGGAAGCTCCTACGAGCAGTACTTC | CAISERDGSSYEQYF
- | TRBJ2-7 | TRBD2 | TRBV2 | TGTGCCAGCATGGCAAGCGGGAGTTACGAGCAGTACTTC | CASMASGSYEQYF
few | TRBJ2-4 | TRBD1 | TRBV20-1 | TGCAGTGCTAGGCGTTTCGGGACAGCAGAAAACATTCAGTACTTC | CSARRFGTAENIQYF
many | TRBJ2-1 | - | TRBV24-1 | TGTGCCACCAGTGATGCTAGTAATGAGCAGTTCTTC | CATSDASNEQFF
- | TRBJ2-5 | - | TRBV7-2 | TGTGCCAGCAGCGTACAGCACCCAGAGACCCAGTACTTC | CASSVQHPETQYF
- | TRBJ2-1 | - | TRBV12-3/TRBV12-4 | TGTGCCAGCAGTTTATCCCCGCAGGCCTCCCCCCATGAGCAGTTCTTC | CASSLSPQASPHEQFF
few | TRBJ1-5 | - | TRBV6-2/TRBV6-3 | TGTGCCAGCAGTTACTCGATCCGCGGACAGTGGCCTCAGCCCCAGCATTTT | CASSYSIRGQWPQPQHF
- | TRBJ2-1 | - | TRBV5-1 | TGCGCCAGCAGCCGGACACCCGGGGTTAGGAATGAGCAGTTCTTC | CASSRTPGVRNEQFF
- | TRBJ2-1 | - | TRBV5-1 | TGCGCCAGCAGCCTGACCGGACCACCTTCGGGGAACAAGCAGTTCTTC | CASSLTGPPSGNKQFF
- | TRBJ2-1 | - | TRBV7-6 | TGTGCCAGCAGCTTATACCCGGGACGCAATGAGCAGTTCTTC | CASSLYPGRNEQFF
- | TRBJ1-6 | - | TRBV20-1 | TGCAGTGCTAGAGTGGTACAGGACTCACCCCTCCACTTT | CSARVVQDSPLHF
- | TRBJ1-1 | - | TRBV20-1 | TGCAGTGCTAGAGATGGAGAGGGTGGCACTGAAGCTTTCTTT | CSARDGEGGTEAFF
- | TRBJ1-4 | - | TRBV7-2 | TGTGCCAGCAGCGTCAGGACAACTAATGAAAAACTGTTTTTT | CASSVRTTNEKLFF
few | TRBJ1-4 | TRBD1 | TRBV5-1 | TGCGCCAGCAGCTTTAGGGACAGTAATGAAAAACTGTTTTTT | CASSFRDSNEKLFF
once | TRBJ2-5 | TRBD2 | TRBV4-3 | TGCGCCAGCAGCCCCCAGACTAGCGGGGGCCAAGAGACCCAGTACTTC | CASSPQTSGGQETQYF
- | TRBJ2-5 | TRBD2 | TRBV7-3 | TGTGCCAGCAGCCGGCGGGGGACCCTCCAAGAGACCCAGTACTTC | CASSRRGTLQETQYF
few | TRBJ2-2 | TRBD1 | TRBV10-3 | TGTGCCATCAGGCCGGGACAGGAAACCACCGGGGAGCTGTTTTTT | CAIRPGQETTGELFF
many | TRBJ2-7 | TRBD1 | TRBV12-3/TRBV12-4 | TGCGCCAGCAGCCCCCGGGACAGCTCCTACGAGCAGTACTTC | CASSPRDSSYEQYF
- | TRBJ2-6 | - | TRBV18 | TGTGCCAGCTCACCGCGCGGGGCCCCCCGCTCTGGGGCCAACGTCCTGACTTTC | CASSPRGAPRSGANVLTF
few | TRBJ2-7 | - | TRBV7-2 | TGTGCCAGCAGCTATGCGATTCGCTACGAGCAGTACTTC | CASSYAIRYEQYF
- | TRBJ2-1 | - | TRBV9 | TGTGCCAGCAGCGTAGGGCGGGGCCTCTGGAATGAGCAGTTCTTC | CASSVGRGLWNEQFF
- | TRBJ2-3 | - | TRBV3-1 | TGTGCCAGCAGCCACTCTCACCGGGACTCCACAGATACGCAGTATTTT | CASSHSHRDSTDTQYF
few | TRBJ2-2 | TRBD2 | TRBV7-8 | TGTGCCAGCAGCCCGGGGGGTGAGAACACCGGGGAGCTGTTTTTT | CASSPGGENTGELFF
- | TRBJ2-3 | - | TRBV12-3/TRBV12-4 | TGTGCCAGCAGTTTTGCAGGGGGGCTCACAGATACGCAGTATTTT | CASSFAGGLTDTQYF
- | TRBJ2-1 | - | TRBV29-1 | TGCAGCGTTGTCCCGGGCCCCAGTGAGCAGTTCTTC | CSVVPGPSEQFF
- | TRBJ2-1 | - | TRBV28 | TGTGCCAGCACCGGGGCGGGTGTGATGCAGTTCTTC | CASTGAGVMQFF
- | TRBJ2-7 | TRBD1 | TRBV30 | TGTGCCTGGAGTGAGGCAGGGGGCTTTTACGAGCAGTACTTC | CAWSEAGGFYEQYF
few | TRBJ2-3 | - | TRBV10-3 | TGTGCCACCAGAGCCGGACTGGACGGAACAGATACGCAGTATTTT | CATRAGLDGTDTQYF
few | TRBJ2-7 | TRBD1 | TRBV5-6 | TGTGCCAGCAGTTCACCCGGGACAGGCCTGAGGCAGTACTTC | CASSSPGTGLRQYF
few | TRBJ2-1 | - | TRBV28 | TGTGCCAGCAGTCTTCCCCGGGCCTCCCCTCCGCCGGACAATGAGCAGTTCTTC | CASSLPRASPPPDNEQFF
- | TRBJ2-6 | - | TRBV20-1 | TGCAGTGCTAGAGGAGGGGGGCCTTTCTCTGGGGCCAACGTCCTGACTTTC | CSARGGGPFSGANVLTF
- | TRBJ2-3 | - | TRBV12-3/TRBV12-4 | TGTGCCAGCAGTAAGGGGGCGAACGGGGGGGCCGATTTAGATACGCAGTATTTT | CASSKGANGGADLDTQYF
few | TRBJ2-3 | TRBD2 | TRBV28 | TGTGCCAGCAGTTTGGCAACCCAACCACCGGGACTAGCGACAGATACGCAGTATTTT | CASSLATQPPGLATDTQYF
- | TRBJ2-1 | - | TRBV5-1 | TGCGCCAGCAACTGGGCAGGTGGTAGCAATGAGCAGTTCTTC | CASNWAGGSNEQFF
- | TRBJ2-3 | TRBD2 | TRBV24-1 | TGTGCCACCAGTGATTTGCCTGGGCGGGGGGGCGCAGATACGCAGTATTTT | CATSDLPGRGGADTQYF
- | TRBJ1-2 | TRBD1 | TRBV5-6 | TGTGCCAGCAGCCCCAGGGGGCCCTATGGCTACACCTTC | CASSPRGPYGYTF
few | TRBJ2-1 | TRBD2 | TRBV20-1 | TGCAGTGCTCGGGCGGTGGCGGGGGGTTACAATGAGCAGTTCTTC | CSARAVAGGYNEQFF
few | TRBJ2-1 | - | TRBV5-1 | TGCGCCAGCAGCTTGGTCAGAGGGGGGGCCGGAGATGAGCAGTTCTTC | CASSLVRGGAGDEQFF
few | TRBJ2-2 | - | TRBV9 | TGTGCCAGCAGCGTCGGGACGGACACCGGGGAGCTGTTTTTT | CASSVGTDTGELFF
few | TRBJ2-5 | - | TRBV24-1 | TGTGCCACCAGTGAACAGGAGCAAGAGACCCAGTACTTC | CATSEQEQETQYF
- | TRBJ2-7 | TRBD1 | TRBV12-3/TRBV12-4 | TGTGCCAGCAGTGTCCGGGACAGGGGTATAACCTACGAGCAGTACTTC | CASSVRDRGITYEQYF
- | TRBJ1-1 | TRBD1 | TRBV28 | TGTGCCAGCAGGCCAGGGACAGTGGCTTACACTGAAGCTTTCTTT | CASRPGTVAYTEAFF
- | TRBJ2-2 | - | TRBV12-3/TRBV12-4 | TGTGCCAGCACCAGAGGGACGCCGAACACCGGGGAGCTGTTTTTT | CASTRGTPNTGELFF